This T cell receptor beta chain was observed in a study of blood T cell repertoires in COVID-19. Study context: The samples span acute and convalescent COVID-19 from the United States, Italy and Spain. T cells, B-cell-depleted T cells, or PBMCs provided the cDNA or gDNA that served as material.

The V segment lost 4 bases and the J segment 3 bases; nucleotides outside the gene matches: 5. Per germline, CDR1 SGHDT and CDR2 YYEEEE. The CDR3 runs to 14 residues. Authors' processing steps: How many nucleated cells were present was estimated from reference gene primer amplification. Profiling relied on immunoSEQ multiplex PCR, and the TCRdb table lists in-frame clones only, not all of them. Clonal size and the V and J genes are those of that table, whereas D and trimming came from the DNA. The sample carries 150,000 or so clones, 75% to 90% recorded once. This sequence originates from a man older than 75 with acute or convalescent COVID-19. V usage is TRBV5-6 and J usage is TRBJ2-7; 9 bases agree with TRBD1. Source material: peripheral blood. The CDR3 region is CASSHGQGNYEQYF. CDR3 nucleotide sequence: TGTGCCAGCAGCCACGGACAGGGGAACTACGAGCAGTACTTC. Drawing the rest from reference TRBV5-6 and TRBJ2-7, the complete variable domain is DAGVTQSPTHLIKTRGQQVTLRCSPKSGHDTVSWYQQALGQGPQFIFQYYEEEERQRGNFPDRFSGHQFPNYSSELNVNALLLGDSALYLCASSHGQGNYEQYFGPGTRLTVT.